This TCR beta chain was identified in a study of blood T cell repertoires in COVID-19 (dated by TCRdb to the early 2020s). A note on the overall study: The collaborator samples originated in the United States, Italy and Spain and spanned the acute and convalescent phases of COVID-19. The prospective study material was composed of cDNA or gDNA derived from T cells, B-cell-depleted T cells, or PBMCs. Subjects who had been exposed to COVID-19, were actively infected with it, or had recovered from it provided the deeply sampled blood TCRbeta repertoires that made up the dataset. The repertoires were made available in a free public database intended to serve as a resource for research on the immune response to SARS-CoV-2. The samples were drawn from two sources: the first 160 participants of the ongoing ImmuneRACE study, and approximately 1,300 subjects contributed by 6 global collaborators. Nearly every sample came with metadata listing a de-identified subject ID, COVID-19 status, age in years and sex. Where available, HLA class I and class II types were obtained from metadata supplied by the sample provider rather than from assay-based typing. What the study reported, not specific to this receptor: Clinical and demographic metadata were provided uncurated, with the amount varying by source and participant.

TCRbeta CDR3 regions were amplified from genomic DNA by means of the immunoSEQ Assay, a bias-controlled multiplex PCR. Processing in the source paper ran as follows. The number of nucleated cells in each sample was estimated from the amplification of reference gene primers within the assay. To quantify the absolute abundance of each unique TCRbeta CDR3 rearrangement, sequence reads were collapsed and filtered. For each sample, productive Simpson clonality was calculated by taking the square root of Simpson's diversity index across productive rearrangements. TCRdb limited this immuneACCESS table to in-frame rearrangements with V and J called. A share of clones is missing; checked studies link under half to unresolved V genes, and the rest is unexplained. V and J calls and clone size are copied from that table; D and trimming were computed from the DNA. This sample lists around 89,000 clones; around 89% were detected once. The ten largest clones add up to about 9.1% of the sample.

This clone was observed a single time. Its cognate antigen has yet to be identified. Base quality data are lacking; no much larger clone is found one base away. Each collaborating institution followed its own protocols to collect whole blood in K2EDTA tubes. For TCRbeta analysis, collaborators shipped samples as frozen whole blood, isolated PBMCs, or DNA extracted from either of those sample types. The germline V and J ends show losses of 7 bases and 2 bases respectively, and no gene match explains 13 bases of the junction. There are 16 amino acids in the CDR3, from cysteine to phenylalanine inclusive. Solely the CDR3 DNA is kept, with 48 bases framed from the first base. The germline V gene sets CDR1 to MDHEN and CDR2 to SYDVKM.

The receptor was derived from a man in his fifties or sixties with acute or convalescent COVID-19. The sequencing input was peripheral blood. Rearrangement joined TRBV28 to TRBJ2-7, with 8 bases matching TRBD1. The CDR3 sequence is CASIHPSGTGPYEQYF. At the DNA level, the sequence is TGTGCCAGCATCCACCCGTCCGGGACAGGACCCTACGAGCAGTACTTC.